The sequence of this T cell receptor (beta chain) was determined in a study of response to subunit inactivated influenza vaccine. Study-wide results and caveats: New T cells are recruited in small numbers by each seasonal influenza vaccination, according to the authors' suggestion.

One entry per CDR3 protein results from TCRdb running MiXCR on the RT-PCR reads. The top ten clones hold less than 9% of a sample with hundreds of thousands of distinct CDR3 sequences, about 15% of them seen once. Germline V gene data show CDR1 as MNHNS and CDR2 as SASEGT. This CDR3 is 15 amino acids long. V shed 7 bases and J shed 1 base, with 16 bases lying between them. This clonotype was seen more than once but under ten times. The antigen is not known. This sample comprised PBMCs from blood, obtained approximately 15 days before vaccination. The chain uses TRBV6-1 and TRBJ2-5, with TRBD1 as a possible D gene (7 bases). This receptor was obtained from a man over 45 who received an inactivated influenza vaccine. In DNA, the CDR3 is TGTGCCAGCAAGATACAGGGGACTCCCCAAGAGACCCAGTACTTC. It specifies CASKIQGTPQETQYF.